The 26 T cell receptor beta chains below all came from one sample that was sequenced in a study of blood T cell repertoires in COVID-19. Assay used: immunoSEQ multiplex PCR; TCRdb lists only in-frame clones, some missing. Here the sample spans about 71,000 clones, just over 85% being singletons. Input material: peripheral blood. The receptors were sampled from a young man with acute or convalescent COVID-19.

The J gene is TRBJ1-2, the V gene TRBV14; tentative D call: TRBD1 (5 bases). The CDR3 is made up of 13 amino acids. Germline CDR1 reads SGHDN; CDR2 reads FVKESK. Trimming took off 3 bases at V and 1 base at J, with 6 bases between the two ends. The DNA for the CDR3 is TGTGCCAGCAGCCACGACAGTAACTATGGCTACACCTTC. This gives the protein CASSHDSNYGYTF.

This clone has a single count. The chain combines TRBV18 with TRBJ2-7; 8 bases map to TRBD2. CDR3 length: 16 residues. CDR1 is KGHSH, CDR2 LQKENI, per germline. The trim removed 1 base at V and 0 bases at J, leaving 5 bases unmatched. The CDR3 here is CASSPRSGSASYEQYF. The CDR3 region has the DNA TGTGCCAGCTCACCACGGAGCGGGAGCGCCTCCTACGAGCAGTACTTC.

The rearrangement joins TRBV10-3 to TRBJ2-2; 9 positions match TRBD2. This CDR3 comprises 15 residues. CDR1 is ENHRY, CDR2 SYGVKD, per germline. V trimming: 5 bases; J trimming: 4 bases; junction bases outside the gene matches: 5. This chain's CDR3 is CAISTGLASTGELFF. The CDR3 nucleotides are TGTGCCATCAGTACGGGACTAGCAAGCACCGGGGAGCTGTTTTTT.

The chain joins TRBV29-1 to TRBJ1-2; 8 positions match TRBD1. This CDR3 is 12 amino acids long. V lost 0 bases to trimming and J lost 6 bases; unmatched junction nucleotides: 0. The germline CDR1 and CDR2 sequences are SQVTM and ANQGSEA. The CDR3 region is CSVEDRGHGYTF. The CDR3 coding sequence is TGCAGCGTTGAAGACAGGGGGCATGGCTACACCTTC.

The gene calls are TRBV19 and TRBJ2-6, with 9 bases matching TRBD1. Germline V gives CDR1 LNHDA, CDR2 SQIVND (reference sequence). This CDR3 is built from 15 residues. V dropped 6 bases and J dropped 2; count of bases not matched to a gene: 2. In DNA form, the CDR3 reads TGTGCCAGTAGCCGACAGGGGGCTGGGGCCAACGTCCTGACTTTC. It codes for CASSRQGAGANVLTF.

The gene calls are TRBV18 and TRBJ2-7, with 7 bases that match TRBD1. Germline values: CDR1 KGHSH, CDR2 LQKENI. V was pared by 3 bases and J by 8 bases, with 7 bases of the junction left unmatched. The CDR3 consists of 13 residues. The CDR3 region is CASSPDRAQQQYF. The CDR3 nucleotides read TGTGCCAGCTCACCTGACAGGGCTCAACAGCAGTACTTC.

The chain has TRBV9 and TRBJ2-2; a weak D match, TRBD1 (6 bases). Germline V gives CDR1 SGDLS, CDR2 YYNGEE. There are 17 residues in the CDR3. Trimming took off 4 bases at V and 3 bases at J, with 19 bases between the two ends. The chain's CDR3 is CASSRPWQGQDTGELFF. CDR3 nucleotides: TGTGCCAGCAGCCGACCCTGGCAGGGGCAGGACACCGGGGAGCTGTTTTTT.

J is TRBJ1-2 and V is TRBV10-3, with D unresolved. V lost 7 bases and J lost 8, with 14 bases in between. Germline CDR1 ENHRY, CDR2 SYGVKD. The CDR3 is made up of 12 amino acids. CDR3 sequence (DNA): TGTGCCATCAACTCAGGCCTCTCAGGCTACACCTTC. Protein sequence: CAINSGLSGYTF.

V is TRBV19 and J is TRBJ2-3, with 14 bases lining up with TRBD2. The V gene's germline CDR1 is LNHDA and CDR2 SQIVND (reference sequence). This CDR3 region has 17 residues. V gave up 5 bases and J gave up 3 bases; unmatched junction bases: 7. CDR3 bases: TGTGCCAGTAGTCCGGGGACTAGCGGGAGCCGTACAGATACGCAGTATTTT. Protein: CASSPGTSGSRTDTQYF.

V gene TRBV5-1 combines with J gene TRBJ2-3, with 13 bases identical to TRBD2. The length of the CDR3 is 18 residues. The V segment lost 3 bases and the J segment 5 bases; nucleotides outside the gene matches: 12. Germline V gives CDR1 SGHRS, CDR2 YFSETQ. The CDR3 spells CASSSTSGGAAYRDTQYF. The CDR3 DNA reads as TGCGCCAGCAGCTCTACTAGCGGGGGGGCCGCTTACCGAGATACGCAGTATTTT.

The V call is TRBV5-1, the J call TRBJ2-5; the D gene is possibly TRBD1 (5 bases). The germline CDR1 and CDR2 sequences are SGHRS and YFSETQ. This CDR3 region has 13 residues. V was trimmed by 0 bases and J by 5 bases, leaving 8 bases between them. The CDR3 DNA is TGCGCCAGCAGCTTGGGAAGGGGTGAGACCCAGTACTTC. It encodes CASSLGRGETQYF.

A word on this clone: An end of the junction does not agree with germline; a read error may underlie this. The chain is built from TRBV2 and TRBJ1-1, with D unresolved. The germline V gene encodes CDR1 SNHLY and CDR2 FYNNEI. The CDR3 runs 14 residues. CDR3 in amino acids: CASSLYREPHLGSF. The CDR3 nucleotides read TGTGCCAGCAGCCTCTACCGGGAACCTCATCTGGGGTCATTT.

The J gene is TRBJ1-6, the V gene TRBV15, with 7 bases aligning to TRBD1. Germline trimming cut 3 bases from V and 0 bases from J; bases unmatched to any gene: 8. Germline CDR1 reads LNHNV; CDR2 reads YYDKDF (reference sequence). The CDR3 contains 18 residues. Here the CDR3 reads CATSSVLDRHSYNSPLHF. The CDR3 DNA follows: TGTGCCACCAGCAGCGTTCTGGACAGGCACTCCTATAATTCACCCCTCCACTTT.

This chain joins TRBV7-2 and TRBJ2-4; the match to TRBD1 covers 7 bases. From germline, CDR1 is SGHTA and CDR2 FQGNSA. The CDR3 totals 16 residues. Trimming at V came to 1 base and at J to 1 base, leaving 4 bases not matched to a gene. CDR3 DNA sequence: TGTGCCAGCAGCTTAGAGGGGGCGCGGGCCAAAAACATTCAGTACTTC. This translates into CASSLEGARAKNIQYF.

This chain joins TRBV7-8 and TRBJ2-3; possibly TRBD1 for D (6 bases). Trimming removed 1 base at V and 3 bases at J, with 14 bases between. This CDR3 is 16 amino acids long. CDR1 and CDR2 (germline): SGHVS, FQNEAQ. CDR3 residues: CASSLVTGKDTDTQYF. Written as DNA, the CDR3 is TGTGCCAGCAGCTTAGTAACAGGGAAGGATACAGATACGCAGTATTTT.

The chain employs TRBV7-8 and TRBJ2-2; 7 bases align to TRBD1. The CDR3 covers 16 residues. Germline V gene sequence: CDR1 SGHVS, CDR2 FQNEAQ. V dropped 1 base and J dropped 3; count of bases not matched to a gene: 5. The CDR3 DNA reads as TGTGCCAGCAGCTTAGGGAGAGGGGGCGACACCGGGGAGCTGTTTTTT. Translating gives CASSLGRGGDTGELFF. The full variable domain, with the rest looked up from reference TRBV7-8 and TRBJ2-2, is GAGVSQSPRYKVAKRGQDVALRCDPISGHVSLFWYQQALGQGPEFLTYFQNEAQLDKSGLPSDRFFAERPEGSVSTLKIQRTQQEDSAVYLCASSLGRGGDTGELFFGEGSRLTVL.

This chain links TRBV24-1 with TRBJ2-3; 11 nucleotides align to TRBD2. This CDR3 region has 16 residues. Germline CDR1 KGHDR, CDR2 SFDVKD. The V segment lost 4 bases and the J segment 1 base; nucleotides outside the gene matches: 3. CDR3 sequence (DNA): TGTGCCACCAGTGAATTAGCGGGGGGGCGCACAGATACGCAGTATTTT. Amino acids: CATSELAGGRTDTQYF.

This chain links TRBV7-8 with TRBJ1-6; D may be TRBD1 (5 bases). Trimming removed 2 bases at V and 10 bases at J, with 9 bases between. Germline CDR1 SGHVS, CDR2 FQNEAQ. The CDR3 contains 13 residues. CDR3 amino acids: CASSLQGWSPLHF. The CDR3 region has the DNA TGTGCCAGCAGCTTACAGGGATGGTCACCCCTCCACTTT. Full variable domain (rest looked up from reference TRBV7-8 and TRBJ1-6): GAGVSQSPRYKVAKRGQDVALRCDPISGHVSLFWYQQALGQGPEFLTYFQNEAQLDKSGLPSDRFFAERPEGSVSTLKIQRTQQEDSAVYLCASSLQGWSPLHFGNGTRLTVT.

The chain uses TRBV2 and TRBJ1-1; 7 bases align to TRBD1. The V gene end was trimmed by 6 bases and the J gene end by 1 base; junction bases not matched to a gene: 2. Germline values: CDR1 SNHLY, CDR2 FYNNEI. The length of the CDR3 is 13 residues. This CDR3 reads CASRRQGNTEAFF. The DNA of the CDR3 is TGTGCCAGCAGAAGACAGGGGAACACTGAAGCTTTCTTT. The complete variable domain, with remaining parts taken from reference TRBV2 and TRBJ1-1, reads EPEVTQTPSHQVTQMGQEVILRCVPISNHLYFYWYRQILGQKVEFLVSFYNNEISEKSEIFDDQFSVERPDGSNFTLKIRSTKLEDSAMYFCASRRQGNTEAFFGQGTRLTVV.

This clone showed up just once. V usage is TRBV6-5 and J usage is TRBJ2-1; D might be TRBD1 (6 bases). The germline V gene has CDR1 MNHEY and CDR2 SVGAGI. The V and J ends lost 6 bases and 7 bases respectively, with 16 bases between them. This CDR3 contains 14 residues. CDR3 coding DNA: TGTGCCAGCAGACAGGGTCTGAGTTGGAATGAGCAGTTCTTC. Its translation is CASRQGLSWNEQFF.

The chain joins TRBV9 to TRBJ1-1, with D perhaps TRBD1 (6 bases). Germline values: CDR1 SGDLS, CDR2 YYNGEE. Trimming took off 4 bases at V and 0 bases at J, with 10 bases between the two ends. The CDR3 runs 14 residues. CDR3 protein: CASSFGQMNTEAFF. Here the CDR3 DNA reads TGTGCCAGCAGCTTTGGACAGATGAACACTGAAGCTTTCTTT.

The DNA for the CDR3 is TGTGCCAGTAGTATTAAGCCGGGGTCGGATGAGCAGTTCTTC. Its protein product is CASSIKPGSDEQFF. The chain joins TRBV19 to TRBJ2-1; a weak D match, TRBD2 (5 bases). V lost 3 bases and J lost 8, with 14 bases in between. The CDR3 has 14 amino acids. Looked up from germline, CDR1 is LNHDA and CDR2 is SQIVND (reference sequence).

V and J are TRBV27 and TRBJ2-5, with 8 bases identical to TRBD2. CDR3 length: 19 residues. Germline CDR1 MNHEY, CDR2 SMNVEV (reference sequence). With V trimmed by 2 bases and J by 4 bases, 18 bases remained unmatched. The CDR3 coding sequence is TGTGCCAGCAGTTTACAACCTCCGGGACTAGGTCCGTGGGGAGAGACCCAGTACTTC. This sequence encodes CASSLQPPGLGPWGETQYF.

This chain links TRBV6-1 with TRBJ1-1; D might be TRBD1 (5 bases). CDR3 length: 15 residues. V lost 3 bases and J 2 bases, leaving 13 bases between the germline ends. Germline assignment: CDR1 MNHNS and CDR2 SASEGT. The CDR3 nucleotides are TGTGCCAGCAGTGACAACGGCAGGGCAAACACTGAAGCTTTCTTT. Its protein is CASSDNGRANTEAFF.

The chain recombines TRBV4-3 with TRBJ1-4; the D gene is possibly TRBD1 (5 bases). The CDR3 sequence is 17 residues long. The germline gives CDR1 LGHNA, CDR2 YSLEER. The V end was cut by 2 bases, the J end by 5 bases, with 18 bases between. The CDR3 sequence: CASSQNPLGTENEKLFF. The CDR3 DNA reads as TGCGCCAGCAGCCAAAACCCTTTGGGGACTGAGAATGAAAAACTGTTTTTT.

V is TRBV18 and J is TRBJ1-1; 10 bases are shared with TRBD1. The ends lost 4 bases at V and 1 base at J; junction bases unmatched: 3. Per germline, CDR1 KGHSH and CDR2 LQKENI. CDR3 length: 15 residues. DNA of the CDR3: TGTGCCAGCTCACGGACAGGGGGGGAGAACACTGAAGCTTTCTTT. Its protein product is CASSRTGGENTEAFF.